The 5 T cell receptor beta chains listed next were all sequenced from one sample in a study of T-cell memory formation after mild COVID-19. Each CDR3 protein is one row after TCRdb ran MiXCR on the 5' RACE reads. The profile shows over 150,000 distinct CDR3 sequences, around a fifth of them singletons. Sequenced sample: PBMCs or a T cell subset sorted from them (not recorded which). The receptors come from an adult woman who had mild COVID-19 (a few samples of this study predate the infection). Cell type and time point are not known.

The CDR3 nucleotides are TGTGCCAGCAGCAGATACCTAGCGGGGGGGCCAGAGGAGCAGTTCTTC. Translation gives CASSRYLAGGPEEQFF. The V and J genes are TRBV5-5 and TRBJ2-1; the match to TRBD2 covers 12 bases. Germline V gene lookup returns CDR1 SGHKS and CDR2 YYEKEE (reference sequence). CDR3 length equals 16 residues. V lost 4 bases, J lost 10 bases, and 12 bases stayed unmatched.

The chain employs TRBV5-5 and TRBJ1-1, with D tentatively TRBD1 (5 bases). The CDR3 loop spans 15 amino acids. The germline V gene has CDR1 SGHKS and CDR2 YYEKEE (reference sequence). V was trimmed by 1 base and J by 6 bases, leaving 16 bases between them. CDR3 sequence: CASSLTTLGGAEAFF. In DNA form, the CDR3 reads TGTGCCAGCAGCTTGACCACCCTGGGGGGTGCTGAAGCTTTCTTT.

V gene TRBV7-9 combines with J gene TRBJ1-4; D gene uncertain. Germline CDR1 reads SEHNR; CDR2 reads FQNEAQ (reference sequence). Trimming shortened V by 1 base and J by 7 bases, and 7 bases separated the two germline ends. The CDR3 totals 13 residues. The chain's CDR3 is CASSLEEAEKLFF. CDR3 bases: TGTGCCAGCAGCTTAGAAGAGGCTGAAAAACTGTTTTTT.

Only a few counts were recorded for this clonotype. The chain employs TRBV6-5 and TRBJ1-2; possibly TRBD1 for D (6 bases). Germline lookup yields CDR1 MNHEY and CDR2 SVGAGI. V lost 2 bases to trimming and J lost 0 bases, with 13 bases between them. The CDR3 extends over 16 amino acids. CDR3 in amino acids: CASSYKDRHPNYGYTF. DNA of the CDR3: TGTGCCAGCAGTTACAAGGACAGACATCCTAACTATGGCTACACCTTC.

This clonotype occurred a few times. The chain recombines TRBV7-9 with TRBJ1-2; D is uncertain. Germline CDR1 SEHNR, CDR2 FQNEAQ (reference sequence). The ends were cut back, 1 base at V and 6 bases at J, with 9 bases in the middle. The CDR3 sequence is 13 residues long. The DNA for the CDR3 is TGTGCCAGCAGCTTAGGGACGGCGGATGGCTACACCTTC. This translates into CASSLGTADGYTF. Full variable domain (remainder filled in from reference TRBV7-9 and TRBJ1-2): DTGVSQNPRHKITKRGQNVTFRCDPISEHNRLYWYRQTLGQGPEFLTYFQNEAQLEKSRLLSDRFSAERPKGSFSTLEIQRTEQGDSAMYLCASSLGTADGYTFGSGTRLTVV.